These 18 T cell receptor beta chains were all obtained from the same sample, sequenced in a study of cytomegalovirus exposure and HLA in healthy donors. Assay used: immunoSEQ multiplex PCR; TCRdb lists only in-frame clones, some missing. The table has some 120,000 clones, about 88% seen once. Sequenced: PBMCs. The receptors come from a woman between 18 and 29 years old in good health and CMV-seronegative.

The chain carries TRBV27 and TRBJ1-5, with D hard to call. The V end was cut by 3 bases, the J end by 2 bases, with 8 bases between. This CDR3 has 14 residues. The germline CDR1 and CDR2 sequences are MNHEY and SMNVEV (reference sequence). DNA of the CDR3: TGTGCCAGCAGTTTCGGGGATCGCAATCAGCCCCAGCATTTT. It encodes CASSFGDRNQPQHF.

This clone occurred a few times. V usage is TRBV15 and J usage is TRBJ2-6, with D maybe TRBD1 (6 bases). This CDR3 is 17 amino acids long. V dropped 5 bases and J dropped 3 bases, with 17 bases sitting between them. CDR1 is LNHNV, CDR2 YYDKDF, per germline (reference sequence). The CDR3 spells CATSPTGQGSGANVLTF. For the CDR3, the DNA is TGTGCCACCAGCCCTACGGGTCAGGGGAGTGGGGCCAACGTCCTGACTTTC. Filled out from reference TRBV15 and TRBJ2-6, the complete variable domain reads DAMVIQNPRYQVTQFGKPVTLSCSQTLNHNVMYWYQQKSSQAPKLLFHYYDKDFNNEADTPDNFQSRRPNTSFCFLDIRSPGLGDTAMYLCATSPTGQGSGANVLTFGAGSRLTVL.

The V call is TRBV10-3, the J call TRBJ1-4; D possibly corresponds to TRBD1 (6 bases). The V end lost 7 bases, the J end lost 8 bases, and 14 bases lay between the germline ends. The CDR3 has 13 amino acids. Germline values: CDR1 ENHRY, CDR2 SYGVKD. CDR3 DNA sequence: TGTGCCATCAAGGACAGCCTAATCGAAAAACTGTTTTTT. Amino acids: CAIKDSLIEKLFF.

The rearrangement uses TRBV18 and TRBJ2-5; 11 bases align to TRBD2. This CDR3 is built from 15 residues. The J segment lost 3 bases and the V segment lost 3 bases, leaving 3 bases of the junction unmatched. Germline CDR1 and CDR2: KGHSH and LQKENI. CDR3 loop: CASSPTSGDKETQYF. The CDR3 DNA follows: TGTGCCAGCTCACCGACTAGCGGGGATAAAGAGACCCAGTACTTC.

The V gene is TRBV5-1, the J gene TRBJ2-5, with 8 nucleotides matching TRBD2. CDR1 is SGHRS, CDR2 YFSETQ, per germline. CDR3 length equals 17 residues. Trimming at V came to 2 bases and at J to 2 bases, leaving 11 bases not matched to a gene. CDR3 protein: CASSLPTSGKLQETQYF. For the CDR3, the DNA is TGCGCCAGCAGCTTACCTACTAGCGGCAAGTTGCAAGAGACCCAGTACTTC. The entire variable domain, with the rest obtained from reference TRBV5-1 and TRBJ2-5, is as follows: KAGVTQTPRYLIKTRGQQVTLSCSPISGHRSVSWYQQTPGQGLQFLFEYFSETQRNKGNFPGRFSGRQFSNSRSEMNVSTLELGDSALYLCASSLPTSGKLQETQYFGPGTRLLVL.

This clone appeared a single time. DNA for the CDR3: TGTGCCAGCAGTTTAATGGGGGTCAGGGGGACGAACACCGGGGAGCTGTTTTTT. Translated, it gives CASSLMGVRGTNTGELFF. The rearrangement links TRBV27 to TRBJ2-2; TRBD1 matches 7 bases. CDR1 and CDR2 (germline): MNHEY, SMNVEV (reference sequence). Germline trimming cut 2 bases from V and 0 bases from J; bases unmatched to any gene: 9. The CDR3 has 18 residues.

V and J are TRBV29-1 and TRBJ2-3, with 11 nucleotides matching TRBD2. The CDR3 length is 14 residues. Germline V gives CDR1 SQVTM, CDR2 ANQGSEA. With V trimmed by 5 bases and J by 3 bases, 4 bases remained unmatched. CDR3 sequence reads: CSVRLAGGTDTQYF. CDR3 DNA: TGCAGCGTTCGGCTAGCGGGAGGAACAGATACGCAGTATTTT.

The chain recombines TRBV5-1 with TRBJ1-2; D gene uncertain. Deletions cut 3 bases from V and 7 bases from J, with 13 bases between. In germline, CDR1 is SGHRS, CDR2 YFSETQ. The CDR3 length is 13 residues. The CDR3 DNA reads TGCGCCAGCAGCTCTGGCGGGGTTTCTGGCTACACCTTC. Translation: CASSSGGVSGYTF.

This chain uses TRBV6-5 with TRBJ2-1, with 10 nucleotides matching TRBD2. The CDR3 extends over 15 amino acids. Looked up from germline, CDR1 is MNHEY and CDR2 is SVGAGI. The V gene end was trimmed by 0 bases and the J gene end by 9 bases; junction bases not matched to a gene: 5. CDR3 in DNA: TGTGCCAGCAGTTACTCGAAGCTAGCGGGAGCTGAGCAGTTCTTC. Translation gives CASSYSKLAGAEQFF.

The J gene is TRBJ1-2, the V gene TRBV5-6; weak D call: TRBD1 (5 bases). V was clipped by 4 bases and J by 3 bases, with 16 bases between them. Germline CDR1 SGHDT, CDR2 YYEEEE. CDR3 length equals 15 residues. CDR3 protein: CASSRTGTGDYGYTF. For the CDR3, the DNA is TGTGCCAGCAGCAGAACCGGGACGGGGGACTATGGCTACACCTTC.

In nucleotides, the CDR3 is TGTGCCAGCAGTTCGAAACAGGGGGCCGAAGCTTTCTTT. Its translation is CASSSKQGAEAFF. This chain links TRBV6-5 with TRBJ1-1; TRBD1 matches at 9 bases. J gave up 8 bases and V 4 bases, and 5 bases lay outside the gene matches. The CDR3 totals 13 residues. Per the germline V gene, CDR1 is MNHEY and CDR2 is SVGAGI.

This clone was observed a few times. The chain couples TRBV6-5 to TRBJ1-5; D unclear. The CDR3 contains 15 residues. Germline CDR1 reads MNHEY; CDR2 reads SVGAGI. V gave up 1 base and J gave up 2 bases, with 9 bases separating them. In DNA form, the CDR3 reads TGTGCCAGCAGTTACTACGGCGGGGGCAATCAGCCCCAGCATTTT. It encodes CASSYYGGGNQPQHF.

The rearrangement uses TRBV5-1 and TRBJ2-1, with 13 bases lining up with TRBD2. CDR3 size: 15 residues. Germline V gene lookup returns CDR1 SGHRS and CDR2 YFSETQ. The V and J ends lost 4 bases and 4 bases, in that order; junction bases with no gene match: 2. In nucleotides, the CDR3 is TGCGCCAGCAGCGGGACTAGCGGGGCTTACAATGAGCAGTTCTTC. This encodes CASSGTSGAYNEQFF.

The genes are TRBV7-9 and TRBJ2-1; 7 nucleotides line up with TRBD2. J was trimmed by 4 bases and V by 6 bases; bases with no gene match: 6. Germline-derived CDR1 and CDR2 are SEHNR and FQNEAQ (reference sequence). This CDR3 region has 14 residues. The CDR3 DNA is TGTGCCAGCAGGAGGACCGGGGGGTACAATGAGCAGTTCTTC. It codes for CASRRTGGYNEQFF.

The J gene is TRBJ2-1, the V gene TRBV5-5, with 13 bases fitting TRBD2. Germline CDR1 SGHKS, CDR2 YYEKEE (reference sequence). V lost 4 bases and J lost 5; bases outside the gene matches: 6. This CDR3 region has 16 residues. The CDR3 bases are TGTGCCAGCAGCCCCATCGGACTAGCGGGGGACAATGAGCAGTTCTTC. This codes for CASSPIGLAGDNEQFF.

The chain has TRBV4-2 and TRBJ1-1, with D perhaps TRBD1 (5 bases). Between the trimmed V and J ends, which lost 1 base and 6 bases, there was a span of 9 bases. The germline CDR1 and CDR2 sequences are LGHNA and YNFKEQ. The CDR3 runs to 13 residues. CDR3 DNA sequence: TGTGCCAGCAGCCAAGCGGGGGGGGCTGAAGCTTTCTTT. It specifies CASSQAGGAEAFF.

This clone was recorded once. This chain connects TRBV5-1 to TRBJ1-4, with D perhaps TRBD1 (5 bases). Deletions cut 4 bases from V and 0 bases from J, with 7 bases between. This CDR3 is built from 14 residues. The germline CDR1 and CDR2 sequences are SGHRS and YFSETQ. Here the CDR3 reads CASSTTATNEKLFF. CDR3 in DNA: TGCGCCAGCAGCACGACAGCAACTAATGAAAAACTGTTTTTT.

This clone was observed once. The chain uses TRBV28 and TRBJ1-1, with a possible D match to TRBD1 (6 bases). The V end lost 4 bases, the J end lost 1 base, and 13 bases lay between the germline ends. The CDR3 consists of 15 residues. In germline, CDR1 is MDHEN, CDR2 SYDVKM. CDR3 sequence (DNA): TGTGCCAGCAGTTCCCCGGGACACGCGAACACTGAAGCTTTCTTT. Translating gives CASSSPGHANTEAFF. The full variable domain, in which reference TRBV28 and TRBJ1-1 provide the parts outside the CDR3, is DVKVTQSSRYLVKRTGEKVFLECVQDMDHENMFWYRQDPGLGLRLIYFSYDVKMKEKGDIPEGYSVSREKKERFSLILESASTNQTSMYLCASSSPGHANTEAFFGQGTRLTVV.